This TCR beta chain was captured by sequencing in a study of CD8 T cells in ankylosing spondylitis. V was shortened by 2 bases and J by 12 bases, with 11 bases between the two germline ends. CDR3 length equals 12 residues. The germline gives CDR1 MNHEY, CDR2 SMNVEV (reference sequence). The study, taken as a whole, reports: CD8+ by phenotype, disease-linked clones were relatively rare in peripheral blood. Prior literature has documented some motif variants in synovial fluid and blood from reactive arthritis.

On this clonotype: The antigen is not known.

TCRdb re-analysed the 5' RACE reads in MiXCR, keeping a single row per CDR3 protein. This sample has 250,000 to 350,000 distinct CDR3 sequences; over 15% occur once, and the top ten carry less than 9.5%. The sequence came from a male donor with ankylosing spondylitis or in good health (not recorded which). The sample comprised blood, either unsorted or a sorted T cell fraction (not recorded which). This chain uses TRBV27 with TRBJ2-1, with D unresolved. For the CDR3, the DNA is TGTGCCAGCAGTTTACCGTCCCCCGCGCAGTTCTTC. This translates into CASSLPSPAQFF.